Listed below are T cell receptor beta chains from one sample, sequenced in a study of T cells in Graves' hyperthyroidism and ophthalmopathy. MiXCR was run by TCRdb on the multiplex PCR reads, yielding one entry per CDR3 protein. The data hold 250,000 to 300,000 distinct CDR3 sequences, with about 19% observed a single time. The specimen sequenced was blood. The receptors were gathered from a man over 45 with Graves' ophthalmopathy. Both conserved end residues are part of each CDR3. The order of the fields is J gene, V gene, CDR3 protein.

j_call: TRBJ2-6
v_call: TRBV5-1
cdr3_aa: CASSLKDGANVLTF

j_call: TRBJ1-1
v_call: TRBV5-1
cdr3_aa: CASSKDRGNTEAFF

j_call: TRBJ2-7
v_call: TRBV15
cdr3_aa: CATSRDRGQNSGEQYF

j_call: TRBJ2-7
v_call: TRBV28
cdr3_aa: CASSRPRLADEQYF

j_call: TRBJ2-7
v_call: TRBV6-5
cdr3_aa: CASSYSISGGYEQYF

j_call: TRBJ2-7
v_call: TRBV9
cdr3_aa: CASSVGTGPYEQYF

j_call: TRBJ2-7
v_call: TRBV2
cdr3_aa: CASRPDRGPYEQYF

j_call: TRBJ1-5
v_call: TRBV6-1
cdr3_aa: CASSEGRTNQPQHF

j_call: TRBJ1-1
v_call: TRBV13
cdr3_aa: CACRDLMNTEAFF

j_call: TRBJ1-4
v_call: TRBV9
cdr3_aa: CASAGGDNEKLLF

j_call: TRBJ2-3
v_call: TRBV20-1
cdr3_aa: CSASLADLTDTQYF

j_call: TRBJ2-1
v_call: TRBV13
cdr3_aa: CASSSRLAVLGNEQFF

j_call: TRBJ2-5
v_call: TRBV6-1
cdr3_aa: CARRIGLAGAETQYF

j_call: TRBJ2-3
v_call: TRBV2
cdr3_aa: CASSTDRGVSDTQYF

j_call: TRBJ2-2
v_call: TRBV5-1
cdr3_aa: CASSGSSNTGELFF

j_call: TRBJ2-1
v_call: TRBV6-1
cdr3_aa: CASSRDHLGEQFF

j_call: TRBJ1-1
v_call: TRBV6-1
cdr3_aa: CASTQGATTEAFF

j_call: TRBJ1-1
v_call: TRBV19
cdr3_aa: CASSMRGQMNTEAFF

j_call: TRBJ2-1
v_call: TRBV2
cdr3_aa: CASKVRLAGGRSSYNEQFF

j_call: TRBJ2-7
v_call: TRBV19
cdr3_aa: CASSTQYTPREQYF

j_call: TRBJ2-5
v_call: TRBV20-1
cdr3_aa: CSASRGGEETRYF

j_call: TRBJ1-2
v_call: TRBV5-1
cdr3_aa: CASSLTGDDYGYTF

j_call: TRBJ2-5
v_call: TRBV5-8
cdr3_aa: CASSLGQGQETQYF

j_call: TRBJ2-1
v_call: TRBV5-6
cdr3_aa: CASSWDRDEQFF

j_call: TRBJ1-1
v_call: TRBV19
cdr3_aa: CASSRTGQYTEAFF

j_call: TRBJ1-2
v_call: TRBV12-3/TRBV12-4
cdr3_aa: CASSLTGRGYTF

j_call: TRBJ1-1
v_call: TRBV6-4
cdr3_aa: CASSDGEGNTEAFF

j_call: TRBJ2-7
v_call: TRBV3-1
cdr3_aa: CASSQVLAGAYEQYF

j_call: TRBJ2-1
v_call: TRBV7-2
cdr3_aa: CASSAGLATEQFF